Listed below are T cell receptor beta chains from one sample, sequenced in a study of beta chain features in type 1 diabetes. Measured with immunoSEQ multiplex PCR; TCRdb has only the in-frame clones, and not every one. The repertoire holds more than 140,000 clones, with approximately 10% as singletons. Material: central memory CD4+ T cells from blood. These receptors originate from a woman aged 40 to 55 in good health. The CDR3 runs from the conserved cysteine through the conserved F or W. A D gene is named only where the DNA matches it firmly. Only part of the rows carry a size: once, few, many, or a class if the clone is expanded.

TGTGCCATCAGGGGGGCTCGGGATAATTCACCCCTCCACTTT,CAIRGARDNSPLHF,-,-,TRBV10-3,TRBJ1-6
TGCGCCAGCAGCTTACCGAGGGGCGGGGGAACCGGGGAGCTGTTTTTT,CASSLPRGGGTGELFF,few,TRBD2,TRBV4-3,TRBJ2-2
TGTGCCAGCATGGGGCCGAACACTGAAGCTTTCTTT,CASMGPNTEAFF,-,-,TRBV2,TRBJ1-1
TGTGCCAGCTCACCACCTAGCGGGGTCTACGAGCAGTACTTC,CASSPPSGVYEQYF,few,TRBD2,TRBV18,TRBJ2-7
TGTGCCACCCAGTGGGCGATGAACACTGAAGCTTTCTTT,CATQWAMNTEAFF,-,-,TRBV5-4,TRBJ1-1
TGTGCCAGTACTAGGACAGGGAATAATTCACCCCTCCACTTT,CASTRTGNNSPLHF,-,TRBD1,TRBV27,TRBJ1-6
TGCAGCGTCGGATGGACAGGGGGCTCCTACGAGCAGTACTTC,CSVGWTGGSYEQYF,-,TRBD1,TRBV29-1,TRBJ2-7
TGTGCCATCAGTGAAGGCAGGACTCAAGAGACCCAGTACTTC,CAISEGRTQETQYF,-,-,TRBV10-3,TRBJ2-5
TGTGCCAGCAGCCAAAGAGGACACGCTAACTACGAGCAGTACTTC,CASSQRGHANYEQYF,-,-,TRBV7-9,TRBJ2-7
TGCGCCAGCAGCGGGCAGGGCCAAAATGAGCAGTTCTTC,CASSGQGQNEQFF,-,-,TRBV5-1,TRBJ2-1